This T cell receptor beta chain is from a study of blood T cell repertoires in COVID-19. The wider study: PBMCs, B-cell-depleted T cells, or T cells provided the cDNA or gDNA that made up the material.

This CDR3 contains 13 residues. V trimming: 6 bases; J trimming: 4 bases; junction bases outside the gene matches: 1. CDR1 ENHRY and CDR2 SYGVKD come from the germline V gene. As handled by the study authors: Cell counts per sample came from amplifying reference gene primers. Here immunoSEQ multiplex PCR was the method, and the copy in TCRdb shows in-frame clones only, minus some. D and trimming were read from the DNA, whereas the V and J calls and clone size are those reported in that table. Counted here are around 130,000 clones, about 84% occurring once; the ten biggest clones make up under 2%. Self-reported history from a screening survey and questionnaire set each donor's cohort.

Specimen: PBMCs or T cells enriched from blood (not recorded which). The sequence derives from a woman aged 18-29 years who had been exposed to COVID-19. The rearrangement links TRBV10-3 to TRBJ2-2; TRBD2 agrees at 8 bases. The CDR3 here is CAIRGTSTGELFF. DNA of the CDR3: TGTGCCATCAGAGGGACTAGCACCGGGGAGCTGTTTTTT.